This TCR beta chain was sequenced in a study of T cell repertoires in cytomegalovirus infection (dated by TCRdb to about 2019). As for the study more broadly: Peptide stimulations targeted recently identified HLA-C-restricted CMV epitopes, whose presentation resists viral immunomodulation, together with well-studied HLA-B-restricted epitopes. Donor HLA type was relevant to the analysis, because carriage of CMV infection together with the matching HLA type was indicated by public TCR beta signatures.

Per the publication, the treatment or condition label means: in vitro stimulation with specific CMV peptide epitopes to enrich CMV-specific T cells. The table lists this clonotype with many counts. What this receptor recognizes is not known. Base qualities are not provided; no much larger clone lies one nucleotide away. Sequencing was carried out with an Illumina HiSeq 1500. The public sequencing data were trimmed at Q25 with fastp and processed into clonotypes with MiXCR by TCRdb, which kept only in-frame beta chains. Every distinct CDR3 protein forms one entry, paired with its most common genes and DNA. In all, the sample holds fewer than 850,000 distinct CDR3 sequences, and almost 30% of those were seen once. The ten largest clones add up to roughly 14% of the sample. On the study overall, not on this receptor specifically: The ex vivo response was dominated by HLA-C-restricted CMV-specific TCR beta clonotypes, which also provided the single most frequent clonotype in two of eight donors. Cumulative frequency of public TCR beta family members discriminated carriers of CMV infection plus the relevant HLA type in this cohort and an independent roughly 330-donor cohort.

As encoded in the germline V gene, CDR1 is MNHEY while CDR2 is SVGAGI. V is pruned by 2 bases and J by 5 bases, leaving 8 bases of the junction without a gene match. The CDR3, from cysteine to phenylalanine, totals 16 residues. Only CDR3 DNA remains: 48 bases, in frame from the first base. The chain couples TRBV6-5 to TRBJ2-3; the central 9 bases match TRBD1. The clonotype comes from a human donor in good health (CMV status not recorded). Some clones in this sample may be carry-over from other donors' samples. The source material was cultured CD8+ T cells from PBMCs, sampled from culture after CMV antigen stimulation. The encoded CDR3 is CASSYTWTGVGDTQYF. The nucleotides read TGTGCCAGCAGTTACACGTGGACAGGGGTGGGAGATACGCAGTATTTT.